The T cell receptor (beta chain) described here comes from a study of CD8+CD57+ T cells in acquired aplastic anemia. General observations from the study: Comparison of patients with controls identified around 31 shared CD8+ CDR3 sequences.

TCR beta VDJ and CDR3 were profiled, and genomic DNA was the template. TCRdb analysed the reads with MiXCR anew, one entry per CDR3 protein. Of a few hundred thousand distinct CDR3 sequences listed, 30% to 40% are singletons. Many counts were recorded for this clonotype. Its antigen is not known. V was clipped by 11 bases and J by 3 bases, with 11 bases between them. Germline V lookup: CDR1 MNHNS, CDR2 SASEGT. The CDR3 length is 13 residues. This chain uses TRBV6-1 with TRBJ2-6; D is unclear. This sequence was found in a human donor in good health, serving as a control. Sequenced sample: sorted CD4+, CD8+, or CD8+CD57+ T cells (not recorded which) from PBMCs. The CDR3 DNA is TGTGCCGCCTCAGTGAGTGGGGCCAACGTCCTGACTTTC. Its translation is CAASVSGANVLTF.